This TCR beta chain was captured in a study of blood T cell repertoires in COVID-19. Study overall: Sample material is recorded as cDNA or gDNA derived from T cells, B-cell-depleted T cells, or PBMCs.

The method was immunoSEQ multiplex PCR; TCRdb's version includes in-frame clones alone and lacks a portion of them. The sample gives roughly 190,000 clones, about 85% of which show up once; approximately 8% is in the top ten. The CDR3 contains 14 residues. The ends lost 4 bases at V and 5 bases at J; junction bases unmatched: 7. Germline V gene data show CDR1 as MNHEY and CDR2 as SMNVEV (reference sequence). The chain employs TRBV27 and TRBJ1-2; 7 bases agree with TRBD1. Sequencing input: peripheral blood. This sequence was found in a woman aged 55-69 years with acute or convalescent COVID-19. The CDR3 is CASSSRQGGYGYTF. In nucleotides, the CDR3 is TGTGCCAGCAGTTCTCGACAGGGCGGATATGGCTACACCTTC.